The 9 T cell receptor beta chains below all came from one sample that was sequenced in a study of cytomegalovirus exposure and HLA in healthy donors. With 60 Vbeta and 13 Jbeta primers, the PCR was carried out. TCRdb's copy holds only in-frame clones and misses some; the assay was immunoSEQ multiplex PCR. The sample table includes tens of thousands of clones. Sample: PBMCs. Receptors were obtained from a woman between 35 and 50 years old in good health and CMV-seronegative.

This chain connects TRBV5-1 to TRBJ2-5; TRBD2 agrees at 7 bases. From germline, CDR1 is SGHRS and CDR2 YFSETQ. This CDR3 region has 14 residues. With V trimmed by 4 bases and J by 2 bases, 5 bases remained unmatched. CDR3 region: CASSPELAQETQYF. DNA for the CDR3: TGCGCCAGCAGCCCTGAACTAGCGCAAGAGACCCAGTACTTC.

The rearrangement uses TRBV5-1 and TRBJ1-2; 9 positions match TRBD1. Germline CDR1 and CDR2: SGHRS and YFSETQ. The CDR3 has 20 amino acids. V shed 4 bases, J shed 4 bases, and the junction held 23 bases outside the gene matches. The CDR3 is CASSPTKLNYRGRTPYGYTF. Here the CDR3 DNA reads TGCGCCAGCAGCCCTACCAAACTGAACTACAGGGGGCGAACGCCCTATGGCTACACCTTC.

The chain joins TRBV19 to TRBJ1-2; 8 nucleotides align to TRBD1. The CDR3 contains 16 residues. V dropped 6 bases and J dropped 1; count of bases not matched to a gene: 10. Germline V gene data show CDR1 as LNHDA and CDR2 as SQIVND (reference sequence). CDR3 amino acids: CASRDSGQALNYGYTF. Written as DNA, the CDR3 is TGTGCCAGTAGGGATTCGGGACAGGCCCTTAACTATGGCTACACCTTC.

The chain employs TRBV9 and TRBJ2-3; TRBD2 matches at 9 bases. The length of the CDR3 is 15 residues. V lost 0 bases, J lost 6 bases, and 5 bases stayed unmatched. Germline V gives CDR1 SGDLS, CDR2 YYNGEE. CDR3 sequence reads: CASSVVPSGMDTQYF. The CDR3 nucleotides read TGTGCCAGCAGCGTAGTGCCTAGCGGGATGGATACGCAGTATTTT.

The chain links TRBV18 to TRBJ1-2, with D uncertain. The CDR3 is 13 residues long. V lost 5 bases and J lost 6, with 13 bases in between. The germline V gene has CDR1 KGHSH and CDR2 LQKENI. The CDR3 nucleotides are TGTGCCAGCTCAATCCCAGCGGCGGATGGCTACACCTTC. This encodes CASSIPAADGYTF.

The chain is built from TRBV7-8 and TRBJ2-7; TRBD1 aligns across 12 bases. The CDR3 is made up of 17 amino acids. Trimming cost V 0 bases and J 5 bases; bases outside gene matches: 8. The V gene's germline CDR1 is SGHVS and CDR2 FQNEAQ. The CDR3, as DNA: TGTGCCAGCAGCTTAGCAGTAGGGGGACAGGGGGCGCACGAGCAGTACTTC. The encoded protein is CASSLAVGGQGAHEQYF.

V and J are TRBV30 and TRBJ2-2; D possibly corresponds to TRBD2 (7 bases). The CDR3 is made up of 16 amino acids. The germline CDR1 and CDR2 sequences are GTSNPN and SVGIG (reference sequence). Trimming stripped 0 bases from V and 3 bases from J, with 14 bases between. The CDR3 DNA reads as TGTGCCTGGAGTGTTAGGGGGGGTTGGGACACCGGGGAGCTGTTTTTT. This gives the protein CAWSVRGGWDTGELFF.

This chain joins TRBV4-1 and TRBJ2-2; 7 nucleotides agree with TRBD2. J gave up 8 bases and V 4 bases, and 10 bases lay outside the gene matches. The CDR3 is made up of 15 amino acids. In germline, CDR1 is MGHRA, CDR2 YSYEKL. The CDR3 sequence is CASSPMGGEVGELFF. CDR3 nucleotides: TGCGCCAGCAGCCCAATGGGGGGGGAGGTAGGGGAGCTGTTTTTT.

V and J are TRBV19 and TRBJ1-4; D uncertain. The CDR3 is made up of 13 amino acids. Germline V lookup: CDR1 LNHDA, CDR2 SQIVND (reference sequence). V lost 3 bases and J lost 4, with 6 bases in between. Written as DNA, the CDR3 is TGTGCCAGTAGTATGTCCCTTAATGAAAAACTGTTTTTT. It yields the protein CASSMSLNEKLFF.